The 22 T cell receptor beta chains below come from one sample, sequenced in a study of blood T cell repertoires in COVID-19. Sequencing was performed with immunoSEQ multiplex PCR; in TCRdb, only in-frame clones are kept and a portion is missing. The sample lists approximately 79,000 clones; 80% to 90% were seen once. The material sequenced was peripheral blood. These receptors were collected from a woman aged 45-60 years with acute or convalescent COVID-19.

The CDR3 DNA is TGTGCCATCGACCCGCGGACTAGCGGGAGAGGTGAGCAGTTCTTC. It encodes CAIDPRTSGRGEQFF. The V call is TRBV28, the J call TRBJ2-1; 13 bases fit TRBD2. The CDR3 loop spans 15 amino acids. Germline V gene lookup returns CDR1 MDHEN and CDR2 SYDVKM. V trimming: 10 bases; J trimming: 9 bases; junction bases outside the gene matches: 12. Using reference TRBV28 and TRBJ2-1 for the parts outside the CDR3, the full variable domain is DVKVTQSSRYLVKRTGEKVFLECVQDMDHENMFWYRQDPGLGLRLIYFSYDVKMKEKGDIPEGYSVSREKKERFSLILESASTNQTSMYLCAIDPRTSGRGEQFFGPGTRLTVL.

The V call is TRBV13, the J call TRBJ2-5, with 8 bases matching TRBD2. CDR3 length: 15 residues. Trimming removed 0 bases from V and 5 bases from J; junction bases left unmatched: 5. CDR1 and CDR2 (germline): PRHDT, FYEKMQ (reference sequence). CDR3 DNA sequence: TGTGCCAGCAGCTTAGGGGGGACTAGTCTGGAGACCCAGTACTTC. Its translation is CASSLGGTSLETQYF.

The chain employs TRBV4-1 and TRBJ2-1; TRBD1 might be the D (6 bases). V lost 0 bases, J lost 1 base, and 28 bases lay in between. This CDR3 has 22 amino acids. Germline assignment: CDR1 MGHRA and CDR2 YSYEKL. The CDR3 DNA sequence: TGCGCCAGCAGCCAAGACACGGAAAGGGACACTAACACCGCGAAGTCCTACAATGAGCAGTTCTTC. As protein: CASSQDTERDTNTAKSYNEQFF.

The chain links TRBV5-8 to TRBJ2-3; 10 nucleotides align to TRBD2. This CDR3 comprises 16 residues. Germline CDR1 reads SGHTS; CDR2 reads YDEGEE. With 4 bases clipped from V and 0 bases from J, the junction kept 5 bases outside the gene matches. CDR3 DNA: TGTGCCAGCAGCCGCGGACTAGCGGCTAGCACAGATACGCAGTATTTT. Its translation is CASSRGLAASTDTQYF.

The chain recombines TRBV4-3 with TRBJ1-2; the match to TRBD1 covers 9 bases. Germline V gene sequence: CDR1 LGHNA, CDR2 YSLEER. V lost 0 bases and J lost 7; bases outside the gene matches: 6. The CDR3 spans 15 residues. The CDR3 here is CASSQEDRGFSGYTF. DNA of the CDR3: TGCGCCAGCAGCCAAGAGGACAGGGGTTTCTCTGGCTACACCTTC.

The V and J genes are TRBV19 and TRBJ1-5; weak D call: TRBD1 (5 bases). V shed 7 bases and J shed 3 bases, with 16 bases lying between them. Germline CDR1 and CDR2: LNHDA and SQIVND (reference sequence). The CDR3 consists of 15 residues. Written as DNA, the CDR3 is TGTGCCAGTACCCTTAAGGCACAGGCCAATCAGCCCCAGCATTTT. Residues: CASTLKAQANQPQHF.

The chain recombines TRBV7-3 with TRBJ2-3; 10 nucleotides line up with TRBD2. The CDR3 covers 14 residues. V shed 4 bases, J shed 8 bases, and the junction held 6 bases outside the gene matches. Germline CDR1 and CDR2: SGHTA and FQGTGA. The CDR3 sequence is CASSYSGGKSTQYF. The CDR3 nucleotides read TGTGCCAGCAGCTATAGCGGGGGGAAGAGTACGCAGTATTTT.

J is TRBJ2-5 and V is TRBV4-1; possible D gene TRBD2, 6 bases. Trimming took 4 bases from V and 4 from J, leaving 10 bases between them. Germline-derived CDR1 and CDR2 are MGHRA and YSYEKL. This CDR3 has 13 amino acids. CDR3 nucleotides: TGCGCCAGCAGCCGAGGAGGGGTAGAGACCCAGTACTTC. It encodes CASSRGGVETQYF.

This chain connects TRBV18 to TRBJ1-1; TRBD1 aligns across 9 bases. J was trimmed by 1 base and V by 4 bases; bases with no gene match: 4. This CDR3 contains 15 residues. CDR1 is KGHSH and CDR2 is LQKENI in the germline V gene. The CDR3 region has the DNA TGTGCCAGCTCACTTAAACAGGGGGCGAACACTGAAGCTTTCTTT. It yields the protein CASSLKQGANTEAFF.

The J gene is TRBJ2-1, the V gene TRBV20-1; the match to TRBD2 covers 11 bases. Germline V gene data show CDR1 as DFQATT and CDR2 as SNEGSKA (reference sequence). With 3 bases clipped from V and 7 bases from J, the junction kept 11 bases outside the gene matches. CDR3 size: 16 residues. DNA of the CDR3: TGCAGTGCTAGTGCACTAGCGGGAGTGGTATTTAATGAGCAGTTCTTC. Protein product: CSASALAGVVFNEQFF.

This chain connects TRBV24-1 to TRBJ2-3; TRBD2 matches 11 bases. The germline V gene has CDR1 KGHDR and CDR2 SFDVKD. This CDR3 contains 15 residues. Trimming cost V 1 base and J 6 bases; bases outside gene matches: 2. The CDR3 loop is CATSDFSGGADTQYF. The CDR3 DNA reads TGTGCCACCAGTGATTTTAGCGGGGGGGCGGATACGCAGTATTTT.

The genes are TRBV19 and TRBJ2-5; D possibly corresponds to TRBD1 (6 bases). Trimming left V 6 bases short and J 4 bases short, with 9 bases between. The CDR3 totals 12 residues. Germline V CDR1 and CDR2: LNHDA, SQIVND (reference sequence). CDR3 sequence (DNA): TGTGCCAGTAGCAGGGGACCAGAGACCCAGTACTTC. Translation gives CASSRGPETQYF.

This clone was seen a handful of times. This CDR3 is CASSEVLNTGELFF. The CDR3 bases are TGTGCCAGCAGTGAAGTATTGAACACCGGGGAGCTGTTTTTT. The V call is TRBV2, the J call TRBJ2-2, with D uncertain. CDR3 length equals 14 residues. V shed 1 base and J shed 1 base, with 4 bases lying between them. Germline-derived CDR1 and CDR2 are SNHLY and FYNNEI.

This chain links TRBV30 with TRBJ2-5; D remains ambiguous. Germline CDR1 is GTSNPN and CDR2 is SVGIG (reference sequence). Trimming left V 0 bases short and J 5 bases short, with 7 bases between. This CDR3 contains 12 residues. CDR3 loop: CAWSVRSETQYF. CDR3 sequence (DNA): TGTGCCTGGAGTGTACGGTCGGAGACCCAGTACTTC.

The chain employs TRBV7-3 and TRBJ2-5, with 7 bases aligning to TRBD1. This CDR3 is built from 14 residues. The germline V gene has CDR1 SGHTA and CDR2 FQGTGA. J gave up 4 bases and V 3 bases, and 5 bases lay outside the gene matches. CDR3 amino acids: CASSLTGNGETQYF. The DNA of the CDR3 is TGTGCCAGCAGCTTGACAGGGAACGGAGAGACCCAGTACTTC.

V is TRBV29-1 and J is TRBJ2-5; the D is unclear. CDR3 length: 12 amino acids. The V end was cut by 0 bases, the J end by 5 bases, with 7 bases between. Germline CDR1 reads SQVTM; CDR2 reads ANQGSEA. CDR3 in amino acids: CSVEDPAETQYF. CDR3 sequence (DNA): TGCAGCGTTGAAGATCCAGCGGAGACCCAGTACTTC.

The CDR3 sequence: CSVPGQGAYGYTF. CDR3 sequence (DNA): TGCAGCGTTCCCGGACAGGGGGCTTATGGCTACACCTTC. The chain uses TRBV29-1 and TRBJ1-2; 11 positions agree with TRBD1. The CDR3 runs 13 residues. Germline values: CDR1 SQVTM, CDR2 ANQGSEA. V dropped 5 bases and J dropped 5; count of bases not matched to a gene: 4.

The genes are TRBV29-1 and TRBJ2-7, with D tentatively TRBD1 (5 bases). Trimming removed 5 bases from V and 0 bases from J, with 11 bases in between. CDR3 size: 13 residues. Germline lookup yields CDR1 SQVTM and CDR2 ANQGSEA. CDR3 residues: CSVRSRASYEQYF. The CDR3 DNA sequence: TGCAGCGTTAGAAGCAGGGCCTCCTACGAGCAGTACTTC.

J is TRBJ1-5 and V is TRBV6-2 or TRBV6-3, with a possible D match to TRBD1 (6 bases). V was trimmed by 5 bases and J by 0 bases, leaving 11 bases between them. The germline V gene encodes CDR1 MNHEY and CDR2 SVGEGT. The CDR3 is made up of 15 amino acids. The CDR3 DNA reads as TGTGCCAGCAGTATCGGACAGCTTAGCAATCAGCCCCAGCATTTT. Translation gives CASSIGQLSNQPQHF.

The chain couples TRBV15 to TRBJ1-6, with 8 bases fitting TRBD1. In germline, CDR1 is LNHNV, CDR2 YYDKDF (reference sequence). The CDR3 extends over 16 amino acids. V gave up 3 bases and J gave up 10 bases; unmatched junction bases: 11. CDR3 DNA sequence: TGTGCCACCAGCAGGCGAAAGACAGGGGCGGGCTCACCCCTCCACTTT. It codes for CATSRRKTGAGSPLHF.

Written as DNA, the CDR3 is TGTGCCAGCAGCTTAGGCCGGGTCCCGACCTCCTACGAGCAGTACTTC. This translates into CASSLGRVPTSYEQYF. The chain carries TRBV13 and TRBJ2-7; D uncertain. In germline, CDR1 is PRHDT, CDR2 FYEKMQ (reference sequence). V was pared by 0 bases and J by 0 bases, with 12 bases between. The CDR3 sequence is 16 residues long.

The genes are TRBV11-2 and TRBJ2-1; 7 nucleotides match TRBD1. The CDR3 loop spans 15 amino acids. CDR1 and CDR2 from the germline V gene are SGHAT and FQNNGV. Trimming took 5 bases from V and 2 from J; bases not matched to a gene: 6. CDR3 amino acids: CASSRPGTAYNEQFF. CDR3 sequence (DNA): TGTGCCAGCAGCCGGCCCGGGACAGCCTACAATGAGCAGTTCTTC.